This TCR beta chain was sequenced for a study of molecular identifiers for immune sequencing clone quantification. Whole-study findings and limits: Amid about a million naive cells, spiked Jurkat TCR RNA from one cell was reportedly still detectable.

Previously described methods with listed TCR primers produced the bulk TCR libraries. TCRdb processed the PCR reads anew with MiXCR; each CDR3 protein has one entry. Of around 320,000 distinct CDR3 sequences listed, roughly a quarter are singletons. Trimming at V came to 4 bases and at J to 6 bases, leaving 10 bases not matched to a gene. Per germline, CDR1 LGHNA and CDR2 YSLEER. The CDR3 is 15 residues long. For this clonotype: The target antigen is unknown.

The authors sorted naive CD8 T cells as CD8+CD4-CCR7+CD45RA+. This TCR was sampled from a human donor in good health. Some libraries in this study had Jurkat cell RNA spiked in. Sequencing input: naive CD8+ T cells from blood, with Jurkat cell RNA spiked in. Documented subset: FACS-sorted CD8+CD4-CCR7+CD45RA+ naive T cells. The genes are TRBV4-3 and TRBJ2-7; 9 bases fit TRBD1. CDR3 amino acids: CASSPRTGELSEQYF. The CDR3 DNA reads as TGCGCCAGCAGCCCAAGGACAGGGGAATTGTCCGAGCAGTACTTC.